The 24 T cell receptor beta chains reported below all come from one sample, sequenced in a study of T cell changes during pregnancy in multiple sclerosis. Measured with immunoSEQ multiplex PCR; TCRdb has only the in-frame clones, and not every one. The repertoire consists of 90,000 to 120,000 clones, with roughly 92% occurring once and the leading ten covering just under 0.8%. The source material was peripheral blood, sampled in the third trimester of pregnancy. All receptors come from a female donor in good health, enrolled as a control in a pregnancy study.

The chain couples TRBV5-1 to TRBJ2-5, with TRBD2 identical over 10 bases. V lost 4 bases to trimming and J lost 2 bases; unmatched junction nucleotides: 2. CDR1 and CDR2 from the germline V gene are SGHRS and YFSETQ. There are 14 residues in the CDR3. The CDR3 reads CASSPGLAQETQYF. The CDR3 DNA is TGCGCCAGCAGCCCGGGACTAGCGCAAGAGACCCAGTACTTC.

This chain connects TRBV18 to TRBJ2-7; tentatively, D is TRBD1 (5 bases). The CDR3 is 16 amino acids. CDR1 and CDR2 (germline): KGHSH, LQKENI. Trimming stripped 0 bases from V and 2 bases from J, with 14 bases between. CDR3 in amino acids: CASSPPGPSSAYEQYF. The CDR3 region has the DNA TGTGCCAGCTCACCACCGGGGCCATCAAGTGCCTACGAGCAGTACTTC.

CDR3 region: CASRLQGYNSPLHF. CDR3 bases: TGTGCCAGCAGACTCCAGGGTTATAATTCACCCCTCCACTTT. This chain connects TRBV27 to TRBJ1-6; D may be TRBD1 (5 bases). CDR1 and CDR2 (germline): MNHEY, SMNVEV (reference sequence). V lost 6 bases, J lost 4 bases, and 10 bases lay in between. The CDR3 contains 14 residues.

The chain combines TRBV18 with TRBJ2-7, with D possibly matching TRBD2 (5 bases). Looked up from germline, CDR1 is KGHSH and CDR2 is LQKENI. V lost 4 bases and J lost 6, with 10 bases in between. The length of the CDR3 is 12 residues. This chain's CDR3 is CASSQEVGEQYF. The CDR3 nucleotides are TGTGCCAGCTCACAGGAGGTCGGCGAGCAGTACTTC.

This clone was recorded once. The chain combines TRBV7-9 with TRBJ2-7; 8 nucleotides align to TRBD1. J was trimmed by 4 bases and V by 4 bases; bases with no gene match: 0. Germline CDR1 and CDR2: SEHNR and FQNEAQ (reference sequence). This CDR3 region has 12 residues. CDR3 sequence: CASSWTGYEQYF. CDR3 bases: TGTGCCAGCAGCTGGACAGGGTACGAGCAGTACTTC. Complete variable domain (other parts from reference TRBV7-9 and TRBJ2-7): DTGVSQNPRHKITKRGQNVTFRCDPISEHNRLYWYRQTLGQGPEFLTYFQNEAQLEKSRLLSDRFSAERPKGSFSTLEIQRTEQGDSAMYLCASSWTGYEQYFGPGTRLTVT.

The gene calls are TRBV5-8 and TRBJ2-3; TRBD1 agrees at 12 bases. With V trimmed by 4 bases and J by 5 bases, 11 bases remained unmatched. Germline CDR1 is SGHTS and CDR2 is YDEGEE. This CDR3 spans 17 amino acids. CDR3: CASSHSGGTGGQDTQYF. The CDR3 DNA reads TGTGCCAGCAGCCACAGTGGGGGGACAGGGGGCCAAGATACGCAGTATTTT.

The chain combines TRBV18 with TRBJ2-3, with 12 bases matching TRBD2. The J segment lost 5 bases and the V segment lost 6 bases, leaving 9 bases of the junction unmatched. The CDR3 runs 16 residues. Looked up from germline, CDR1 is KGHSH and CDR2 is LQKENI. CDR3 nucleotide sequence: TGTGCCAGCTCCCCCGGACTAGCGGGGCGAGGAGATACGCAGTATTTT. It translates to CASSPGLAGRGDTQYF. Combining the CDR3 with reference TRBV18 and TRBJ2-3 gives the whole variable domain NAGVMQNPRHLVRRRGQEARLRCSPMKGHSHVYWYRQLPEEGLKFMVYLQKENIIDESGMPKERFSAEFPKEGPSILRIQQVVRGDSAAYFCASSPGLAGRGDTQYFGPGTRLTVL.

This chain joins TRBV2 and TRBJ2-2; tentatively, D is TRBD1 (5 bases). V was pared by 2 bases and J by 5 bases, with 12 bases between. This CDR3 has 15 residues. Germline CDR1 is SNHLY and CDR2 is FYNNEI. The CDR3 is CASSELQGRTGELFF. For the CDR3, the DNA is TGTGCCAGCAGTGAACTCCAGGGTAGAACCGGGGAGCTGTTTTTT.

The V call is TRBV10-2, the J call TRBJ2-5; 9 bases are shared with TRBD2. The CDR3 contains 17 residues. After removal of 4 bases from V and 1 base from J, the junction contained 10 bases not matched to a gene. CDR1 is WSHSY, CDR2 SAAADI, per germline. Here the CDR3 DNA reads TGCGCCAGCAGTGGTCGGGGACTAGCTACAAGCCAAGAGACCCAGTACTTC. As protein: CASSGRGLATSQETQYF.

The CDR3 reads CASSSRTGSEAFF. Written as DNA, the CDR3 is TGTGCCAGCAGTTCAAGGACAGGGTCGGAAGCTTTCTTT. This chain connects TRBV27 to TRBJ1-1; TRBD1 agrees at 8 bases. This CDR3 has 13 residues. In germline, CDR1 is MNHEY, CDR2 SMNVEV (reference sequence). The V segment lost 4 bases and the J segment 8 bases; nucleotides outside the gene matches: 6.

V is TRBV6-1 and J is TRBJ2-7; tentative D call: TRBD2 (5 bases). V was clipped by 0 bases and J by 3 bases, with 15 bases between them. Per germline, CDR1 MNHNS and CDR2 SASEGT. CDR3 length equals 16 residues. The CDR3 DNA sequence: TGTGCCAGCAGTGAAGCGATAGGACTTGCAAACTACGAGCAGTACTTC. Translation: CASSEAIGLANYEQYF.

The chain has TRBV7-3 and TRBJ1-1; D is possibly TRBD1 (6 bases). CDR3 length: 16 residues. Trimming cost V 5 bases and J 6 bases, with 22 bases left between them. Germline-derived CDR1 and CDR2 are SGHTA and FQGTGA. This CDR3 reads CASSRRFTRGMSEAFF. The CDR3 DNA reads as TGTGCCAGCAGCCGAAGATTTACCAGGGGTATGTCTGAAGCTTTCTTT.

The chain recombines TRBV6-1 with TRBJ2-5; D is undetermined. Trimming cost V 6 bases and J 6 bases, with 8 bases left between them. The germline V gene encodes CDR1 MNHNS and CDR2 SASEGT. The CDR3 length is 11 residues. As DNA, the CDR3 is TGTGCCAGCAGCATACAGAAGACCCAGTACTTC. Translated, it gives CASSIQKTQYF.

This sequence joins TRBV25-1 and TRBJ2-1; 10 nucleotides agree with TRBD1. Unmatched junction bases numbered 10, after V lost 5 bases and J lost 9 bases. This CDR3 is built from 15 residues. CDR1 is MGHDK, CDR2 SYGVNS, per germline. CDR3 residues: CASSNRDRGFGEQFF. The CDR3 DNA reads TGTGCCAGCAGTAACCGGGACAGGGGATTTGGTGAGCAGTTCTTC.

This chain uses TRBV7-2 with TRBJ2-3; D remains ambiguous. The V gene's germline CDR1 is SGHTA and CDR2 FQGNSA. This CDR3 is built from 15 residues. V was trimmed by 1 base and J by 0 bases, leaving 8 bases between them. This CDR3 is CASSLESRSTDTQYF. In DNA, the CDR3 is TGTGCCAGCAGCTTAGAAAGCCGTAGCACAGATACGCAGTATTTT.

This chain connects TRBV7-7 to TRBJ2-5; 7 bases are a match to TRBD2. Germline V CDR1 and CDR2: SSHAT, FNYEAQ (reference sequence). V lost 5 bases to trimming and J lost 4 bases; unmatched junction nucleotides: 4. The CDR3 extends over 13 amino acids. The CDR3 sequence is CASSGGEGETQYF. The CDR3 nucleotides read TGTGCCAGCAGCGGAGGGGAGGGAGAGACCCAGTACTTC.

The gene calls are TRBV7-3 and TRBJ2-7; no reliable D call. CDR1 is SGHTA, CDR2 FQGTGA, per germline. This CDR3 is 12 amino acids long. V was clipped by 1 base and J by 7 bases, with 8 bases between them. The CDR3 nucleotides are TGTGCCAGCAGCTTAAACGCCAGGGAGCAGTACTTC. Protein product: CASSLNAREQYF.

The V gene is TRBV6-1, the J gene TRBJ1-4; D perhaps matches TRBD1 (5 bases). Trimming removed 2 bases at V and 7 bases at J, with 17 bases between. CDR1 and CDR2 from the germline V gene are MNHNS and SASEGT. CDR3 length: 16 amino acids. The CDR3 DNA is TGTGCCAGCAGTGAATCCTTGGGGGGGGTTGGTGAAAAACTGTTTTTT. Amino acid sequence: CASSESLGGVGEKLFF.

This clone was observed once. The rearrangement joins TRBV30 to TRBJ2-4; 9 nucleotides match TRBD2. Trimming at V came to 4 bases and at J to 7 bases, leaving 5 bases not matched to a gene. The CDR3 contains 13 residues. CDR1 GTSNPN and CDR2 SVGIG come from the germline V gene (reference sequence). The CDR3 is CAWTAGGVNIQYF. CDR3 nucleotide sequence: TGTGCCTGGACGGCGGGGGGGGTGAACATTCAGTACTTC.

The gene calls are TRBV29-1 and TRBJ1-3; no reliable D call. V lost 7 bases to trimming and J lost 0 bases, with 7 bases between them. CDR3 length: 12 residues. Per the germline V gene, CDR1 is SQVTM and CDR2 is ANQGSEA. In DNA, the CDR3 is TGCAGCGGGGCGAACTCTGGAAACACCATATATTTT. The encoded protein is CSGANSGNTIYF.

The chain has TRBV5-8 and TRBJ2-5; possibly TRBD2 for D (5 bases). CDR1 and CDR2 (germline): SGHTS, YDEGEE. V lost 4 bases, J lost 4 bases, and 20 bases lay in between. This CDR3 spans 16 amino acids. In DNA, the CDR3 is TGTGCCAGCAGCCGACGAGCCGGAAGAGGAGGAGAGACCCAGTACTTC. Translation: CASSRRAGRGGETQYF.

CDR3 nucleotide sequence: TGTGCCAGCAGCTTAGCCACTCCGGGGGACACTGAAGCTTTCTTT. Amino acids: CASSLATPGDTEAFF. The chain carries TRBV11-1 and TRBJ1-1; the D gene is possibly TRBD1 (5 bases). CDR3 length equals 15 residues. Between the trimmed V and J ends, which lost 0 bases and 3 bases, there was a span of 11 bases. The germline V gene encodes CDR1 SGHAT and CDR2 FQDESV (reference sequence). The complete variable domain, with remaining parts taken from reference TRBV11-1 and TRBJ1-1, reads EAEVAQSPRYKITEKSQAVAFWCDPISGHATLYWYRQILGQGPELLVQFQDESVVDDSQLPKDRFSAERLKGVDSTLKIQPAELGDSAMYLCASSLATPGDTEAFFGQGTRLTVV.

The rearrangement uses TRBV9 and TRBJ2-2; D perhaps matches TRBD2 (5 bases). The CDR3 has 14 amino acids. Trimming removed 7 bases at V and 1 base at J, with 11 bases between. CDR1 is SGDLS and CDR2 is YYNGEE in the germline V gene. As DNA, the CDR3 is TGTGCCAGCGAGAGGGTAGGGAACACCGGGGAGCTGTTTTTT. Translated: CASERVGNTGELFF.

This chain links TRBV4-3 with TRBJ1-1; D call uncertain. This CDR3 spans 14 amino acids. The V end was cut by 4 bases, the J end by 0 bases, with 9 bases between. Germline V lookup: CDR1 LGHNA, CDR2 YSLEER. In DNA, the CDR3 is TGCGCCAGCAGCCCAGAACAGATGAACACTGAAGCTTTCTTT. It codes for CASSPEQMNTEAFF.